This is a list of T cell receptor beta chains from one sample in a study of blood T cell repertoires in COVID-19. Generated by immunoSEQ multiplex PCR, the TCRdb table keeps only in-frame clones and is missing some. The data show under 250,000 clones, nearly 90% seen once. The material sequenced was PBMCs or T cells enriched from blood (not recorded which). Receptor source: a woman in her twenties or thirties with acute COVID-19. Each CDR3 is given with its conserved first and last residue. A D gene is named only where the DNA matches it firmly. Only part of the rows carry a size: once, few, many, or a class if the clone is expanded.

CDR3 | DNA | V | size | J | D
CASPSAGGRGYTF | TGTGCCAGCCCATCAGCGGGGGGACGGGGCTACACCTTC | TRBV21-1 | NA | TRBJ1-2 | NA
CASSPDRTDPPLHF | TGTGCCAGCAGCCCAGATCGGACAGATCCACCCCTCCACTTT | TRBV3-1/TRBV3-2 | NA | TRBJ1-6 | NA
CASSLTGGEQYF | TGTGCCAGCAGCTTGACGGGAGGCGAGCAGTACTTC | TRBV5-6 | once | TRBJ2-7 | TRBD2
CASSFGWRGADTQYF | TGTGCCAGCAGCTTCGGGTGGCGGGGAGCGGATACGCAGTATTTT | TRBV5-8 | few | TRBJ2-3 | NA
CASSSDSLNQPQHF | TGTGCCAGCAGTTCGGACTCTTTAAATCAGCCCCAGCATTTT | TRBV2 | NA | TRBJ1-5 | NA
CASSLSMSGYGYTF | TGTGCCAGCAGTTTATCGATGTCAGGGTATGGCTACACCTTC | TRBV27 | NA | TRBJ1-2 | NA
CASSQETDRYNEQFF | TGCGCCAGCAGCCAAGAGACGGACAGGTACAATGAGCAGTTCTTC | TRBV4-3 | NA | TRBJ2-1 | TRBD1
CASSLGGGGLGTDTQYF | TGTGCCAGCAGCTTAGGGGGAGGGGGACTCGGCACAGATACGCAGTATTTT | TRBV7-9 | NA | TRBJ2-3 | NA
CASSLLAGGSTDTQYF | TGTGCCAGCAGCTTGCTAGCGGGGGGAAGCACAGATACGCAGTATTTT | TRBV11-2 | NA | TRBJ2-3 | TRBD2
CATSRDGRGTDTQYF | TGTGCCACCAGCAGAGATGGGAGGGGAACAGATACGCAGTATTTT | TRBV15 | NA | TRBJ2-3 | TRBD2
CASSERASWTGELFF | TGTGCCAGCAGTGAACGGGCTAGCTGGACCGGGGAGCTGTTTTTT | TRBV2 | NA | TRBJ2-2 | NA
CASSARQGTNEKLFF | TGTGCCAGCAGTGCAAGACAGGGCACTAATGAAAAACTGTTTTTT | TRBV25-1 | few | TRBJ1-4 | TRBD1
CASSSPGGSNQPQHF | TGTGCCAGTAGTTCCCCAGGGGGTAGCAATCAGCCCCAGCATTTT | TRBV19 | NA | TRBJ1-5 | TRBD1
CASRLRQGYGYTF | TGTGCAAGTCGCTTAAGGCAGGGATATGGCTACACCTTC | TRBV12-2 | NA | TRBJ1-2 | NA
CASSNRGNTIYF | TGTGCCAGCAGTAACAGGGGAAACACCATATATTTT | TRBV7-8 | NA | TRBJ1-3 | NA
CASSFPQGTRETQYF | TGTGCCAGCAGCTTTCCACAGGGGACGCGGGAGACCCAGTACTTC | TRBV7-9 | NA | TRBJ2-5 | TRBD1
CASSLPLLAGGKNTGELFF | TGTGCCAGCAGCTTACCCCTACTAGCGGGGGGCAAAAACACCGGGGAGCTGTTTTTT | TRBV7-2 | NA | TRBJ2-2 | TRBD2
CASSHLPGQGAEDEQFF | TGCGCCAGCAGTCATCTCCCGGGACAGGGGGCGGAGGATGAGCAGTTCTTC | TRBV5-1 | NA | TRBJ2-1 | TRBD1
CASSLTGAGELFF | TGTGCCAGCAGCCTGACAGGGGCCGGGGAGCTGTTTTTT | TRBV2 | NA | TRBJ2-2 | TRBD1
CASSTSAGGSTGELFF | TGTGCCAGTAGTACGTCGGCAGGGGGTTCCACCGGGGAGCTGTTTTTT | TRBV19 | NA | TRBJ2-2 | TRBD1
CASSLGAGISNYGYTF | TGTGCCAGCAGCTTGGGAGCAGGGATATCTAACTATGGCTACACCTTC | TRBV5-5 | NA | TRBJ1-2 | NA
CASLGGRYEQYF | TGTGCCAGCCTCGGGGGGAGGTACGAGCAGTACTTC | TRBV2 | once | TRBJ2-7 | TRBD2
CASSLEEQGKDTQYF | TGTGCCAGCAGCTTGGAAGAACAGGGCAAGGATACGCAGTATTTT | TRBV5-6 | NA | TRBJ2-3 | NA
CASGDRGGGNTEAFF | TGCGCCAGCGGAGACAGGGGTGGAGGGAACACTGAAGCTTTCTTT | TRBV5-1 | NA | TRBJ1-1 | TRBD1
CASSNRVAADNSPLHF | TGTGCCAGTAGTAACAGGGTAGCTGCAGATAATTCACCCCTCCACTTT | TRBV19 | NA | TRBJ1-6 | NA
CASSSWDRRETQYF | TGTGCCAGTAGTTCCTGGGACAGGAGGGAGACCCAGTACTTC | TRBV19 | NA | TRBJ2-5 | TRBD1
CASSWDSSTDTQYF | TGTGCCAGCAGTTGGGACTCCAGCACAGATACGCAGTATTTT | TRBV2 | NA | TRBJ2-3 | NA
CASSLFFGTGGASQPQHF | TGTGCCAGCAGCTTGTTTTTCGGGACAGGGGGCGCGAGCCAGCCCCAGCATTTT | TRBV7-8 | NA | TRBJ1-5 | TRBD1